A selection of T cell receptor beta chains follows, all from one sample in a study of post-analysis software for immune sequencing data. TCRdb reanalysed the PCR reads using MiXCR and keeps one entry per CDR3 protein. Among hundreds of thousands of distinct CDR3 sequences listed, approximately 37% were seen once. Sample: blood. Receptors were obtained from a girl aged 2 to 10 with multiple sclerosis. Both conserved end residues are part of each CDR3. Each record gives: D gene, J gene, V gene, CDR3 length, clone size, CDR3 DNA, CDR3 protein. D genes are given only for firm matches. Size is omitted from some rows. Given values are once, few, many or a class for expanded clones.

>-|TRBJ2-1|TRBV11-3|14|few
TGTGCCAGCAGCTGGGGGGACGGATACAATGAGCAGTTCTTC
CASSWGDGYNEQFF
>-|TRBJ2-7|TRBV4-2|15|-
TGTGCCAGCAGCCAGGCCGGGACACAGTCCTACGAGCAGTACTTC
CASSQAGTQSYEQYF
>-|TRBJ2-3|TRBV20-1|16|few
TGCAGTGCTAGAAATCGAGCGGGCCTTAGCACAGATACGCAGTATTTT
CSARNRAGLSTDTQYF
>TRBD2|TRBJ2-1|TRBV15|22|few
TGTGCCACCAGCAGAGACCCGTTAGCGGGAGGGAATACCCTTAGCTCCTACAATGAGCAGTTCTTC
CATSRDPLAGGNTLSSYNEQFF
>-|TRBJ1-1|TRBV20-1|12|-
TGCAGTGCTCCGGGACCGAACACTGAAGCTTTCTTT
CSAPGPNTEAFF
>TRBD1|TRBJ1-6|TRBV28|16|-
TGTGCCAGCAGTTTATTCCTCGACAGGGGTGATTCACCCCTCCACTTT
CASSLFLDRGDSPLHF
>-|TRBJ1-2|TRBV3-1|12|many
TGTGCCAGCAGCCAAGTGGGCTATGGCTACACCTTC
CASSQVGYGYTF
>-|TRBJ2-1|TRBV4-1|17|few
TGCGCCAGCAGCCAAGGGCCAGTTTATGGCAGGGGCAATGAGCAGTTCTTC
CASSQGPVYGRGNEQFF
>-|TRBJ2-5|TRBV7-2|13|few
TGTGCCAGCAGCTTTCAGGGGCGGGAGACCCAGTACTTC
CASSFQGRETQYF
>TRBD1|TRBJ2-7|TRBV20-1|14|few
TGCAGTGCTAACCGACAGGGGGTTCTCTACGAGCAGTACTTC
CSANRQGVLYEQYF
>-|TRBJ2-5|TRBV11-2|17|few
TGTGCCAGCAGCTTAGACCAGAGGCAGTACCGTATTGAGACCCAGTACTTC
CASSLDQRQYRIETQYF
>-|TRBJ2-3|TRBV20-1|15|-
TGCAGTGCTAGAGCGTCGGACTCTTCCACAGATACGCAGTATTTT
CSARASDSSTDTQYF
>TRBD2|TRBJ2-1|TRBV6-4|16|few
TGTGCCAGCAGCCCTATATCTAGCGGATCCTACAATGAGCAGTTCTTC
CASSPISSGSYNEQFF